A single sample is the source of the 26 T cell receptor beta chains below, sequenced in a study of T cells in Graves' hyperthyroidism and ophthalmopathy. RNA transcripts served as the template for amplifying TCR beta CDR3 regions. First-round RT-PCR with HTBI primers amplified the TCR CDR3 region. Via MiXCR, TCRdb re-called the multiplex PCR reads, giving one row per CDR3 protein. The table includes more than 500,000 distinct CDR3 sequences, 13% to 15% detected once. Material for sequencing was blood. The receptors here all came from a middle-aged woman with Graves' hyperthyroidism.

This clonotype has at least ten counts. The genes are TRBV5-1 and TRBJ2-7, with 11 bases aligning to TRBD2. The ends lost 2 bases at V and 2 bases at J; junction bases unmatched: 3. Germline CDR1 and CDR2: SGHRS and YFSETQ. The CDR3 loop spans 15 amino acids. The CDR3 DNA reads TGCGCCAGCAGCTTCACTAGCGGGGGAACCTACGAGCAGTACTTC. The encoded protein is CASSFTSGGTYEQYF.

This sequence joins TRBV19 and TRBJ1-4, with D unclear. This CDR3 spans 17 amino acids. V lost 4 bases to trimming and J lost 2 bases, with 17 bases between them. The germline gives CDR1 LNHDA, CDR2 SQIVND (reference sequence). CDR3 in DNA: TGTGCCAGTAGTAAGACCGTTTTCACTGGGACTAATGAAAAACTGTTTTTT. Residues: CASSKTVFTGTNEKLFF. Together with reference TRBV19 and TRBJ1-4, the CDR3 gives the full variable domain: DGGITQSPKYLFRKEGQNVTLSCEQNLNHDAMYWYRQDPGQGLRLIYYSQIVNDFQKGDIAEGYSVSREKKESFPLTVTSAQKNPTAFYLCASSKTVFTGTNEKLFFGSGTQLSVL.

CDR3 in DNA: TGCAGTGCTAGAATCGGGACAGAAGTTCAGCCCCAGCATTTT. Translating it yields CSARIGTEVQPQHF. The chain employs TRBV20-1 and TRBJ1-5; 7 nucleotides align to TRBD1. V shed 2 bases and J 6 bases; nucleotides not matched to a gene: 7. The CDR3 loop spans 14 amino acids. CDR1 DFQATT and CDR2 SNEGSKA come from the germline V gene (reference sequence).

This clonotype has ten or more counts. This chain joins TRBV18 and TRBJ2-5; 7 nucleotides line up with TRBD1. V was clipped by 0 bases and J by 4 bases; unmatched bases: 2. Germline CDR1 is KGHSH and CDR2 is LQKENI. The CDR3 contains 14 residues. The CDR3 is CASSPPPGGETQYF. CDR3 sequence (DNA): TGTGCCAGCTCACCACCCCCAGGGGGAGAGACCCAGTACTTC.

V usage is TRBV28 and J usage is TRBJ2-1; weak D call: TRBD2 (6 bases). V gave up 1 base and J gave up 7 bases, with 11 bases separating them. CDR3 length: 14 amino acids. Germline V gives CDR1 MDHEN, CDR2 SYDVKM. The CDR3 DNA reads TGTGCCAGCAGTTTATCTGGACTAATAAATGAGCAGTTCTTC. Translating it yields CASSLSGLINEQFF.

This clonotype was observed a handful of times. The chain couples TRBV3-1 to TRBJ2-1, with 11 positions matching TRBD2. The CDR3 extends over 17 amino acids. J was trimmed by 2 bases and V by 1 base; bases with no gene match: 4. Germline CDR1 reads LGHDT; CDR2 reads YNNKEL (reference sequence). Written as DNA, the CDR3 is TGTGCCAGCAGCCAAGGGACTAGCGGGTCCCCCTACAATGAGCAGTTCTTC. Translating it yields CASSQGTSGSPYNEQFF.

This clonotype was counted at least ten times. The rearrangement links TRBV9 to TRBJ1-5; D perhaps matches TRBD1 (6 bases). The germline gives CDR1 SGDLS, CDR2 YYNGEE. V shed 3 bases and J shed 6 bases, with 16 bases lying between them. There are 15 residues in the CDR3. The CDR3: CASSAESGGGQPQHF. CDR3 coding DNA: TGTGCCAGCAGCGCCGAGAGTGGGGGCGGTCAGCCCCAGCATTTT. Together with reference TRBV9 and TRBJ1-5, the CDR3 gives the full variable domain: DSGVTQTPKHLITATGQRVTLRCSPRSGDLSVYWYQQSLDQGLQFLIQYYNGEERAKGNILERFSAQQFPDLHSELNLSSLELGDSALYFCASSAESGGGQPQHFGDGTRLSIL.

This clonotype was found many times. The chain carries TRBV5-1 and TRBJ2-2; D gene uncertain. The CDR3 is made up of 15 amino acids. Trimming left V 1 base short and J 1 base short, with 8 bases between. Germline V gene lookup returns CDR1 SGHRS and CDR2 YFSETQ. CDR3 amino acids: CASSLTLMNTGELFF. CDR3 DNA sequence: TGCGCCAGCAGCTTGACCCTGATGAACACCGGGGAGCTGTTTTTT.

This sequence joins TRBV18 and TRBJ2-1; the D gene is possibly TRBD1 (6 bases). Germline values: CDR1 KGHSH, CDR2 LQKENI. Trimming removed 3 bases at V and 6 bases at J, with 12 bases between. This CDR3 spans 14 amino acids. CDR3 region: CASSPGTGTNEQFF. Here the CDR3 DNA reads TGTGCCAGCTCACCTGGAACAGGGACCAATGAGCAGTTCTTC. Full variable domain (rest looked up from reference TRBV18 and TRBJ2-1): NAGVMQNPRHLVRRRGQEARLRCSPMKGHSHVYWYRQLPEEGLKFMVYLQKENIIDESGMPKERFSAEFPKEGPSILRIQQVVRGDSAAYFCASSPGTGTNEQFFGPGTRLTVL.

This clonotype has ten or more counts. The CDR3 region is CASSFNPGRLLNQPQHF. The CDR3 nucleotides are TGTGCCAGCAGTTTTAACCCAGGGCGGTTGCTGAATCAGCCCCAGCATTTT. The J gene is TRBJ1-5, the V gene TRBV12-3 or TRBV12-4; D may be TRBD1 (5 bases). This CDR3 is 17 amino acids long. The ends were cut back, 3 bases at V and 4 bases at J, with 19 bases in the middle.

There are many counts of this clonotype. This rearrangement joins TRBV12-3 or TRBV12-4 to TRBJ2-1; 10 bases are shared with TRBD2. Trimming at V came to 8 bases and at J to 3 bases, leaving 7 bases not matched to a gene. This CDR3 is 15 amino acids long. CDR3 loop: CASGGAGGIYNEQFF. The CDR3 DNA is TGTGCCAGCGGCGGAGCGGGAGGGATCTACAATGAGCAGTTCTTC.

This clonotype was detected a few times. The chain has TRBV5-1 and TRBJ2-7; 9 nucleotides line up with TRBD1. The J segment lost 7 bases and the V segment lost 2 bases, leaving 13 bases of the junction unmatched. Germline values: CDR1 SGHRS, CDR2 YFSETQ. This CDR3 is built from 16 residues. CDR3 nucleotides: TGCGCCAGCAGCTTAGAGGGACAGGGAGCTGGACAAGAGCAGTACTTC. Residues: CASSLEGQGAGQEQYF.

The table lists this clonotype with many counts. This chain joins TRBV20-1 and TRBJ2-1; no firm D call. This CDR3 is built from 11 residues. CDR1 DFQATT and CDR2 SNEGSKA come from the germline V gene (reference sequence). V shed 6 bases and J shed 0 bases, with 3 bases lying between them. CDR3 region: CSANSYNEQFF. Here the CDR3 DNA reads TGCAGTGCAAACTCCTACAATGAGCAGTTCTTC.

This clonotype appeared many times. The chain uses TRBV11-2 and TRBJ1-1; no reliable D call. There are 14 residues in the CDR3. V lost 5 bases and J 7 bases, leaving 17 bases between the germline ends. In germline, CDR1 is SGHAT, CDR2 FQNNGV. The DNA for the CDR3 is TGTGCCAGCAGCACCGAACTTGGTGTCTTTGAAGCTTTCTTT. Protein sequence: CASSTELGVFEAFF.

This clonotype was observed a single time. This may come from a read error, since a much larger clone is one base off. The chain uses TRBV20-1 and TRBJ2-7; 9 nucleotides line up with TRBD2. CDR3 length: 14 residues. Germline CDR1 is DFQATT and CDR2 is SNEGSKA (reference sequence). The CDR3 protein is CSASKREVAYGQYF. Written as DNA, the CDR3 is TGCAGTGCATCTAAGCGGGAGGTTGCCTACGGGCAGTACTTC.

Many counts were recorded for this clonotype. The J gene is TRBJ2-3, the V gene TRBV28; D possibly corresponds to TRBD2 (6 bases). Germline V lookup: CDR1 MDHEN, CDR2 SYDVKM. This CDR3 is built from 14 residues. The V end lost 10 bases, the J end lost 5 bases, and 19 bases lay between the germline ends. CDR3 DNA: TGTGCCACCACCGGGGGTGTGTTTCGAGATACGCAGTATTTT. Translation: CATTGGVFRDTQYF.

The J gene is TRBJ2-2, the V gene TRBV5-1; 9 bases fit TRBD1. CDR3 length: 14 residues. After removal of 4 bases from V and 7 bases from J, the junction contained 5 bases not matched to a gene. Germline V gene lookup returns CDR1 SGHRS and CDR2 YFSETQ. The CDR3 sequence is CASSADRGYGELFF. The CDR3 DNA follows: TGCGCCAGCAGCGCTGACAGGGGGTACGGGGAGCTGTTTTTT.

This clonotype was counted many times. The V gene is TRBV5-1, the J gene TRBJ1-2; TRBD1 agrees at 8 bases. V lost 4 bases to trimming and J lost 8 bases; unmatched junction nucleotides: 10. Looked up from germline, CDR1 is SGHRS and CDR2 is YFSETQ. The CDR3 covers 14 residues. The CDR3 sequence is CASSVDRGFGGYTF. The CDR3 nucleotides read TGCGCCAGCAGCGTCGACAGGGGTTTCGGAGGCTACACCTTC.

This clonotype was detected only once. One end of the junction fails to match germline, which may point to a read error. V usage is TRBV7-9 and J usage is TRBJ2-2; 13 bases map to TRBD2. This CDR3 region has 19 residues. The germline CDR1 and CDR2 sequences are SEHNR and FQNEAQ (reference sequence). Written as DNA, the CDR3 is TGTGCCAGCAGCGGCGGGACTAGCGGGGACAGAACGAACGCCGGGGAGCTGTTTTTT. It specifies CASSGGTSGDRTNAGELFF.

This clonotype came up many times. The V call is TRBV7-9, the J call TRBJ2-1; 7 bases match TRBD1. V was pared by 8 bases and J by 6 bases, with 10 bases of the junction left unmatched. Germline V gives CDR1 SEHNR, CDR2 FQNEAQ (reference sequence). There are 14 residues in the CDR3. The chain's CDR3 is CASQEGASINEQFF. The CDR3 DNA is TGTGCCAGCCAAGAGGGGGCCAGTATCAATGAGCAGTTCTTC.

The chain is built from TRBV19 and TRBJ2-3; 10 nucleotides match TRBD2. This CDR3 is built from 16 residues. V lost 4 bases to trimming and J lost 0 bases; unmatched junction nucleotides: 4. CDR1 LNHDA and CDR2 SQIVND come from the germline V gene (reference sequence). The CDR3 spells CASSRLAGSSTDTQYF. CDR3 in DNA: TGTGCCAGTAGTAGACTAGCGGGTTCGAGCACAGATACGCAGTATTTT.

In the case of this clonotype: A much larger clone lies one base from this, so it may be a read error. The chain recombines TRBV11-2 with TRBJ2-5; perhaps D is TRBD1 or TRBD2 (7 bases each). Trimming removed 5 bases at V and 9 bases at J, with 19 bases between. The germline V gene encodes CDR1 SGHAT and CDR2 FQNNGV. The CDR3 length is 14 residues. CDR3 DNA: TGTGCCAGCAGCGAACTACAGGGGAGGGAGGCCCAGTACTTC. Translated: CASSELQGREAQYF.

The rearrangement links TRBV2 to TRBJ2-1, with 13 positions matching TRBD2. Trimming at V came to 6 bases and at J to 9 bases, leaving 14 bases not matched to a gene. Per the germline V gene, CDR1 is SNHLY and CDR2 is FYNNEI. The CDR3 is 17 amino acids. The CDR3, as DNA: TGTGCCAGCAGGGATCCCGGGACTAGCGGGACGAGGGGTGAGCAGTTCTTC. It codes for CASRDPGTSGTRGEQFF. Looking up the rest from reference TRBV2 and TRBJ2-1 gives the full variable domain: EPEVTQTPSHQVTQMGQEVILRCVPISNHLYFYWYRQILGQKVEFLVSFYNNEISEKSEIFDDQFSVERPDGSNFTLKIRSTKLEDSAMYFCASRDPGTSGTRGEQFFGPGTRLTVL.

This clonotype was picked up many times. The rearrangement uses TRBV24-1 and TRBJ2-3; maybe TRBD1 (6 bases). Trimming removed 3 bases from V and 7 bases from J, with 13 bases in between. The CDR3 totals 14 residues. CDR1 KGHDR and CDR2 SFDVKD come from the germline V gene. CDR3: CATSDTRQDYTQYF. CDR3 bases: TGTGCCACCAGTGATACAAGACAGGACTATACGCAGTATTTT.

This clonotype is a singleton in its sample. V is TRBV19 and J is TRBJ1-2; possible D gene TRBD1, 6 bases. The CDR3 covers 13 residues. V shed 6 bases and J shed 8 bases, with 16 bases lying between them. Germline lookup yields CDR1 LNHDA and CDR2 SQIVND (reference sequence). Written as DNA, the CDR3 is TGTGCCAGTAGAATAACCGGGGGCCGCGGCTACACCTTC. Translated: CASRITGGRGYTF.

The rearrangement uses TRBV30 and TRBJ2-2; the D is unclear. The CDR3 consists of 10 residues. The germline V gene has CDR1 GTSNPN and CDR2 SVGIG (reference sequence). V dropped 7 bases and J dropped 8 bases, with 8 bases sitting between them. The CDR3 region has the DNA TGTGCCTTAACAAGGGGGGAGCTGTTTTTT. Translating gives CALTRGELFF.